This is a list of T cell receptor beta chains from one sample in a study of control samples from healthy donors and cancer patients. Data came from immunoSEQ multiplex PCR; TCRdb stores just in-frame clones and leaves some out. The table lists 65,000 to 100,000 clones, 91% of them singletons. Source material: blood. These receptors all stem from a man in his forties or fifties in good health. Each CDR3 is given with its conserved first and last residue. The D gene is left open where the match is weak. The size of a clone is reported for some rows only, either as once, few or many, or as a class for expanded clones.

TRBV7-7	.	.	TRBJ2-3	CASSLDSSTDTQYF	TGTGCCAGCAGCTTAGACTCCAGCACAGATACGCAGTATTTT
TRBV3-1/TRBV3-2	.	.	TRBJ1-5	CASSPGRNSNQPQHF	TGTGCCAGCAGCCCCGGACGCAATAGCAATCAGCCCCAGCATTTT
TRBV6-1	.	.	TRBJ1-3	CASSERFGTRNTIYF	TGTGCCAGCAGTGAAAGGTTCGGGACACGAAACACCATATATTTT
TRBV29-1	.	.	TRBJ1-1	CSGSDSPTEAFF	TGCAGCGGGTCAGACAGTCCGACTGAAGCTTTCTTT
TRBV7-7	.	.	TRBJ2-3	CASSLGTTGTDTQYF	TGTGCCAGCAGCTTAGGTACGACGGGCACAGATACGCAGTATTTT
TRBV7-2	.	few	TRBJ1-6	CASSLSGGNSPLHF	TGTGCCAGCAGCTTAAGCGGAGGGAATTCACCCCTCCACTTT
TRBV27	.	.	TRBJ1-6	CASSSTPRDSPLHF	TGTGCCAGCAGTTCAACCCCCAGGGATTCACCCCTCCACTTT
TRBV27	.	.	TRBJ2-1	CASSLKGAKSGELYNEQFF	TGTGCCAGCAGTTTAAAGGGTGCAAAATCCGGGGAACTCTACAATGAGCAGTTCTTC
TRBV4-1	.	.	TRBJ1-1	CASSQKGREAFF	TGCGCCAGCAGCCAGAAGGGACGAGAAGCTTTCTTT
TRBV24-1	.	many	TRBJ1-2	CATEQGDGYTF	TGTGCCACCGAACAGGGAGATGGCTACACCTTC
TRBV13	.	.	TRBJ2-2	CASSLGVNTGELFF	TGTGCCAGCAGCTTAGGGGTGAACACCGGGGAGCTGTTTTTT
TRBV29-1	TRBD1	once	TRBJ1-1	CSVAGGAGTEAFF	TGCAGCGTCGCAGGGGGCGCGGGCACTGAAGCTTTCTTT
TRBV14	TRBD1	.	TRBJ2-2	CASSQDRRTGAAGELFF	TGTGCCAGCAGCCAAGATAGAAGGACAGGGGCCGCCGGGGAGCTGTTTTTT
TRBV6-5	TRBD2	once	TRBJ2-1	CASTRGGGEQFF	TGTGCCAGCACCCGGGGGGGCGGGGAGCAGTTCTTC
TRBV4-3	.	.	TRBJ2-1	CASSQDGKGHNEQFF	TGCGCCAGCAGCCAAGATGGGAAGGGCCACAATGAGCAGTTCTTC
TRBV27	.	.	TRBJ2-3	CASSLRAGQGRVGTGLSTDTQYF	TGTGCCAGCAGCCTCAGGGCGGGGCAGGGCAGAGTAGGGACGGGTCTTTCTACAGATACGCAGTATTTT
TRBV19	.	.	TRBJ1-1	CASTEGTEAFF	TGTGCCAGTACTGAGGGGACTGAAGCTTTCTTT
TRBV3-1/TRBV3-2	.	.	TRBJ2-5	CASSFRFQETQYF	TGTGCCAGCAGCTTTAGATTCCAAGAGACCCAGTACTTC
TRBV24-1	TRBD1	.	TRBJ2-1	CATSDIGTGDTSEQFF	TGTGCCACCAGTGATATCGGGACAGGGGACACTAGTGAGCAGTTCTTC
TRBV12-3/TRBV12-4	.	.	TRBJ1-2	CASSFEDTRGYTF	TGTGCCAGCAGTTTCGAGGACACCCGAGGCTACACCTTC
TRBV11-2	.	.	TRBJ1-1	CASSSLRPGRSTEAFF	TGTGCCAGCAGCTCCCTTCGCCCAGGGCGAAGCACTGAAGCTTTCTTT
TRBV29-1	.	.	TRBJ1-1	CSVVRSGEAFF	TGCAGCGTTGTCAGGTCAGGGGAAGCTTTCTTT
TRBV18	.	.	TRBJ2-7	CASSPRQEYEQYF	TGTGCCAGCTCACCACGACAGGAGTACGAGCAGTACTTC
TRBV9	.	.	TRBJ2-2	CASTRERGALGGELFF	TGTGCCAGCACCCGAGAAAGGGGGGCTCTCGGCGGGGAGCTGTTTTTT
TRBV27	.	.	TRBJ2-6	CASSYGTGQRANVLTF	TGTGCCAGCAGTTATGGGACGGGTCAGAGGGCCAACGTCCTGACTTTC
TRBV7-9	.	.	TRBJ1-1	CASSAQSGRGTEAFF	TGTGCCAGCAGCGCCCAGTCTGGCCGAGGGACTGAAGCTTTCTTT
TRBV2	.	.	TRBJ2-2	CASSETPSNTGELFF	TGTGCCAGCAGCGAGACTCCGTCGAACACCGGGGAGCTGTTTTTT
TRBV30	.	.	TRBJ1-4	CAWRGRGATNEKLFF	TGTGCCTGGAGAGGGCGAGGAGCAACTAATGAAAAACTGTTTTTT
TRBV13	.	.	TRBJ1-1	CASNKGMAEAFF	TGTGCCAGCAATAAGGGGATGGCTGAAGCTTTCTTT
TRBV7-8	.	.	TRBJ1-1	CASSLLQGIEAFF	TGTGCCAGCAGCTTACTTCAGGGGATAGAAGCTTTCTTT
TRBV6-2/TRBV6-3	TRBD1	.	TRBJ1-4	CASSYGWTGGREKLFF	TGTGCCAGCAGTTACGGATGGACAGGGGGTCGTGAAAAACTGTTTTTT
TRBV5-1	TRBD2	once	TRBJ2-3	CASSYGGTDTQYF	TGCGCCAGCAGCTACGGGGGGACAGATACGCAGTATTTT
TRBV19	.	.	TRBJ2-7	CASSINPRGEGEQYF	TGTGCCAGTAGTATAAACCCCAGGGGGGAAGGCGAGCAGTACTTC
TRBV18	TRBD1	.	TRBJ1-1	CASSSFRGQGITEAFF	TGTGCCAGCTCTTCCTTCCGGGGACAGGGGATCACTGAAGCTTTCTTT
TRBV6-6	TRBD2	.	TRBJ2-1	CASSFREGEQFF	TGTGCCAGCAGCTTCAGGGAGGGTGAGCAGTTCTTC
TRBV12-3/TRBV12-4	.	.	TRBJ2-3	CASSGVTDTQYF	TGTGCCAGCAGCGGGGTCACAGATACGCAGTATTTT
TRBV18	.	.	TRBJ1-1	CASSPSSTGNTEAFF	TGTGCCAGCTCACCTTCCTCGACTGGGAACACTGAAGCTTTCTTT
TRBV4-3	.	.	TRBJ1-3	CASSRSTSTGNTIYF	TGCGCCAGCAGCCGCTCTACCTCAACTGGAAACACCATATATTTT
TRBV7-9	.	.	TRBJ2-6	CASSLVSGTGANVLTF	TGTGCCAGCAGCTTAGTTTCAGGGACCGGGGCCAACGTCCTGACTTTC
TRBV3-1/TRBV3-2	.	.	TRBJ1-2	CASSQGGRGYTF	TGTGCCAGCAGCCAAGGAGGGCGCGGCTACACCTTC
TRBV28	.	.	TRBJ1-1	CASSRLNLMNTEAFF	TGTGCCAGCAGTCGCCTGAACCTTATGAACACTGAAGCTTTCTTT